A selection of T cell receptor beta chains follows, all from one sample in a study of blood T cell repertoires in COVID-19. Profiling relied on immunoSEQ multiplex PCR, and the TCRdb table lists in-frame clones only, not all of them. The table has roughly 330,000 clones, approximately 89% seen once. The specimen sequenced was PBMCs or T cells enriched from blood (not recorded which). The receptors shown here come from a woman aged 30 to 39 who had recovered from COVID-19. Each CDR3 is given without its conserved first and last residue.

ASSESGTGAFKPQH TRBJ1-5 TRBV5-6
ASSPSSDYYEQY TRBJ2-7 TRBV18
ASSLGGGTNEKLF TRBJ1-4 TRBV7-7
ASSKTGGNEQF TRBJ2-1 TRBV11-3
ASRGGSPLPYEQY TRBJ2-7 TRBV6-5
ASSVSPGLTGELF TRBJ2-2 TRBV9
ALRRGTNEKLF TRBJ1-4 TRBV7-9
ASTFIGRPVGQY TRBJ2-7 TRBV2
ASSIPGELF TRBJ2-2 TRBV19
ASSPGSGDGNTIY TRBJ1-3 TRBV11-3
ATSRHTGKGTEAF TRBJ1-1 TRBV15
ASNMGGGSSYNEQF TRBJ2-1 TRBV7-3
ASVGAGNTIY TRBJ1-3 TRBV6-5
ASSEFPGEGSYNEQF TRBJ2-1 TRBV25-1
ASSEESAGNTEAF TRBJ1-1 TRBV6-1
AWSGQGSQPQH TRBJ1-5 TRBV30
ASRSIRTGGYEQF TRBJ2-1 TRBV7-8
ASSQGDTLYGYT TRBJ1-2 TRBV4-2
AITSGPNTEAF TRBJ1-1 TRBV10-3
SVGGGWGMNTEAF TRBJ1-1 TRBV29-1
ASSEAPGGGYGYT TRBJ1-2 TRBV2
ASSHRDPSGEQF TRBJ2-1 TRBV3-1/TRBV3-2
ASSEKRAYNTEAF TRBJ1-1 TRBV6-1
ASSLVGAEAF TRBJ1-1 TRBV12-3/TRBV12-4
ASSKIPRDRGLIYGYT TRBJ1-2 TRBV5-4
ASSLFAGNTEAF TRBJ1-1 TRBV5-1
ASSPKTGVSTDTQY TRBJ2-3 TRBV27
ASSQVRWYTDRDCQTQY TRBJ2-5 TRBV3-1/TRBV3-2
ASSPGLSSYNSPLH TRBJ1-6 TRBV7-6
ASSRQGPYEQY TRBJ2-7 TRBV6-5
AWTNTFNSPLH TRBJ1-6 TRBV30
ASSARSANKRYGYT TRBJ1-2 TRBV9
ASSLGPPELKNIQY TRBJ2-4 TRBV7-3
ASITGTNEQY TRBJ2-7 TRBV28
ASSYSRRNTDTQY TRBJ2-3 TRBV6-5
ASSRPPGEGYNEQF TRBJ2-1 TRBV5-4
ASSLASGGSGELF TRBJ2-2 TRBV7-9
ASSTGRGTNYGYT TRBJ1-2 TRBV19
ASSLRGQPQH TRBJ1-5 TRBV12-3/TRBV12-4
ASCPGRGGGRETQY TRBJ2-5 TRBV6-6
ASRPIPYSGNTIY TRBJ1-3 TRBV6-5
ASSPRLAGGLTGELF TRBJ2-2 TRBV19
ASSYSETGAGSPLH TRBJ1-6 TRBV6-6
ASSSGTANTGELF TRBJ2-2 TRBV5-1
ASSFRDTEAF TRBJ1-1 TRBV28
ASSLASQGAEDTQY TRBJ2-3 TRBV5-8
ASSLVGRPGTEAF TRBJ1-1 TRBV7-8
ASSYEPGELF TRBJ2-2 TRBV6-5
AISRTGWNGELF TRBJ2-2 TRBV10-3
ASSVEEAGGYNEQF TRBJ2-1 TRBV9
ASSVAASGEETQY TRBJ2-5 TRBV9
ASSLTSGGYEQY TRBJ2-7 TRBV5-1
ASSDRAGYT TRBJ1-2 TRBV12-3/TRBV12-4
ASSLDPGSPLH TRBJ1-6 TRBV5-1
ASSQVRWGGRDEQF TRBJ2-1 TRBV4-3